The 24 T cell receptor beta chains below come from one sample, sequenced in a study of shared clonotypes between healthy human individuals. Repertoires were generated with immunoSEQ multiplex PCR, while TCRdb's copy carries only in-frame clones and drops some. Of more than 2 million clones listed, around 95% are singletons. CD8 cells classed as naive were CD45RO-negative and positively selected for CCR7, excluding terminally differentiated effector memory CD45RA+ cells. Sample: naive CD8+ T cells from PBMCs. These receptors came from a man aged 18-30 years in good health. Some clones in this sample may be carry-over from other donors' samples.

CDR3 nucleotides: TGCGCCAGCAGCTTGGCGCGGGGATACACAGATACGCAGTATTTT. Translated, it gives CASSLARGYTDTQYF. The chain is built from TRBV5-1 and TRBJ2-3, with D tentatively TRBD2 (6 bases). V was clipped by 0 bases and J by 2 bases, with 10 bases between them. The CDR3 sequence is 15 residues long. Germline CDR1 is SGHRS and CDR2 is YFSETQ.

This clone occurred once. The chain recombines TRBV11-3 with TRBJ1-1, with D uncertain. The CDR3 spans 13 residues. The germline V gene has CDR1 SGHNT and CDR2 YENEEA. The V end lost 5 bases, the J end lost 1 base, and 8 bases lay between the germline ends. The CDR3 DNA is TGTGCCAGCAGCCCCACGGAGAACACTGAAGCTTTCTTT. Translated: CASSPTENTEAFF.

This clone was counted once. The gene calls are TRBV28 and TRBJ1-1; D remains ambiguous. CDR1 is MDHEN and CDR2 is SYDVKM in the germline V gene. This CDR3 has 14 residues. V was shortened by 3 bases and J by 4 bases, with 12 bases between the two germline ends. For the CDR3, the DNA is TGTGCCAGCAGTTTGGAGTCAGGAGCCACTGAAGCTTTCTTT. It is translated as CASSLESGATEAFF.

This chain joins TRBV5-6 and TRBJ2-7; 8 bases are a match to TRBD2. Germline trimming cut 3 bases from V and 2 bases from J; bases unmatched to any gene: 10. This CDR3 region has 16 residues. Germline values: CDR1 SGHDT, CDR2 YYEEEE. This chain's CDR3 is CASSWRLSGGTYEQYF. The CDR3 region has the DNA TGTGCCAGCAGCTGGCGACTAAGCGGGGGAACCTACGAGCAGTACTTC. The whole variable domain, filled in from reference TRBV5-6 and TRBJ2-7, reads DAGVTQSPTHLIKTRGQQVTLRCSPKSGHDTVSWYQQALGQGPQFIFQYYEEEERQRGNFPDRFSGHQFPNYSSELNVNALLLGDSALYLCASSWRLSGGTYEQYFGPGTRLTVT.

The V gene is TRBV5-4, the J gene TRBJ2-5, with unresolved D. V lost 2 bases, J lost 4 bases, and 12 bases lay in between. Germline lookup yields CDR1 SGHNT and CDR2 YYREEE (reference sequence). CDR3 size: 14 residues. CDR3 in DNA: TGTGCCAGCAGCTTCATAACTCCAGGAGAGACCCAGTACTTC. It translates to CASSFITPGETQYF.

The V call is TRBV7-9, the J call TRBJ2-3; D is possibly TRBD2 (6 bases). The V end lost 7 bases, the J end lost 0 bases, and 11 bases lay between the germline ends. This CDR3 has 14 amino acids. The germline CDR1 and CDR2 sequences are SEHNR and FQNEAQ (reference sequence). The CDR3 spells CASILGTSTDTQYF. CDR3 bases: TGTGCCAGCATCTTGGGGACTAGCACAGATACGCAGTATTTT.

V and J are TRBV27 and TRBJ2-5; TRBD2 matches 7 bases. From germline, CDR1 is MNHEY and CDR2 SMNVEV (reference sequence). The ends lost 6 bases at V and 4 bases at J; junction bases unmatched: 5. This CDR3 is built from 13 residues. CDR3 nucleotide sequence: TGTGCCAGCAGGTGGGGGGAGGGAGAGACCCAGTACTTC. It is translated as CASRWGEGETQYF.

This clone came up once. The genes are TRBV28 and TRBJ2-7, with TRBD1 matching 7 bases. CDR1 is MDHEN, CDR2 SYDVKM, per germline. The CDR3 spans 15 residues. V was pared by 1 base and J by 4 bases, with 7 bases of the junction left unmatched. The DNA of the CDR3 is TGTGCCAGCAGTTTATTGGGGGACAGCCTATACGAGCAGTACTTC. Translated, it gives CASSLLGDSLYEQYF. Combining the CDR3 with reference TRBV28 and TRBJ2-7 gives the whole variable domain DVKVTQSSRYLVKRTGEKVFLECVQDMDHENMFWYRQDPGLGLRLIYFSYDVKMKEKGDIPEGYSVSREKKERFSLILESASTNQTSMYLCASSLLGDSLYEQYFGPGTRLTVT.

The chain combines TRBV28 with TRBJ1-5, with D possibly being TRBD1 (6 bases). In germline, CDR1 is MDHEN, CDR2 SYDVKM. The length of the CDR3 is 18 residues. V lost 3 bases and J 2 bases, leaving 20 bases between the germline ends. DNA of the CDR3: TGTGCCAGCAGTTTGGACAGATTGGGAGTTGGAGGCAATCAGCCCCAGCATTTT. The encoded protein is CASSLDRLGVGGNQPQHF.

The chain uses TRBV13 and TRBJ2-3, with 15 nucleotides matching TRBD2. CDR1 PRHDT and CDR2 FYEKMQ come from the germline V gene (reference sequence). The CDR3 covers 16 residues. V was pared by 5 bases and J by 4 bases, with 4 bases of the junction left unmatched. The chain's CDR3 is CASSPGLAGGSDTQYF. The CDR3 DNA sequence: TGTGCCAGCAGCCCGGGACTAGCGGGAGGCTCAGATACGCAGTATTTT.

The chain couples TRBV2 to TRBJ2-7, with TRBD1 identical over 9 bases. The germline V gene encodes CDR1 SNHLY and CDR2 FYNNEI. Trimming at V came to 4 bases and at J to 2 bases, leaving 3 bases not matched to a gene. CDR3 length: 14 amino acids. CDR3 bases: TGTGCCAGCAGTGGGGACAGGGCCACCTACGAGCAGTACTTC. This translates into CASSGDRATYEQYF.

This clone was observed a handful of times. The sample holds other DNA sequences that translate to the same CDR3. The CDR3 is CASSVDGNSYNEQFF. Here the CDR3 DNA reads TGTGCCAGCAGCGTAGACGGGAACTCCTACAATGAGCAGTTCTTC. The rearrangement uses TRBV9 and TRBJ2-1, with D possibly being TRBD2 (5 bases). V lost 0 bases and J 0 bases, leaving 7 bases between the germline ends. Looked up from germline, CDR1 is SGDLS and CDR2 is YYNGEE. This CDR3 is 15 amino acids long.

This sequence joins TRBV7-9 and TRBJ2-7; 8 nucleotides line up with TRBD2. V dropped 5 bases and J dropped 0; count of bases not matched to a gene: 18. Germline V gene data show CDR1 as SEHNR and CDR2 as FQNEAQ (reference sequence). The CDR3 extends over 19 amino acids. CDR3 DNA sequence: TGTGCCAGCAGCGACCCCCCGGGACTAGTACCAGAAGACTCCTACGAGCAGTACTTC. Its protein product is CASSDPPGLVPEDSYEQYF.

This chain connects TRBV2 to TRBJ2-5; 7 nucleotides line up with TRBD1. Germline V gene sequence: CDR1 SNHLY, CDR2 FYNNEI. This CDR3 region has 16 residues. With V trimmed by 6 bases and J by 0 bases, 10 bases remained unmatched. The CDR3 region is CASRVPRTGHQETQYF. The CDR3 DNA reads as TGTGCCAGCAGAGTCCCAAGGACAGGCCACCAAGAGACCCAGTACTTC.

V gene TRBV5-1 combines with J gene TRBJ2-7; 7 nucleotides agree with TRBD1. From germline, CDR1 is SGHRS and CDR2 YFSETQ. The CDR3 covers 15 residues. Unmatched junction bases numbered 10, after V lost 3 bases and J lost 4 bases. The CDR3 loop reads CASSSSPDRAYEQYF. CDR3 DNA sequence: TGCGCCAGCAGCTCTAGTCCTGACAGGGCGTACGAGCAGTACTTC.

The rearrangement uses TRBV27 and TRBJ1-1; a weak D match, TRBD1 (6 bases). This CDR3 has 14 amino acids. The germline CDR1 and CDR2 sequences are MNHEY and SMNVEV (reference sequence). Trimming stripped 1 base from V and 3 bases from J, with 9 bases between. CDR3 sequence reads: CASSLYRGDTEAFF. CDR3 nucleotide sequence: TGTGCCAGCAGTTTATATAGGGGGGACACTGAAGCTTTCTTT.

V is TRBV9 and J is TRBJ1-4, with 10 bases aligning to TRBD1. J was trimmed by 3 bases and V by 4 bases; bases with no gene match: 6. The germline V gene encodes CDR1 SGDLS and CDR2 YYNGEE. CDR3 length: 16 residues. The CDR3 protein is CASSPGGTGANEKLFF. The CDR3 coding sequence is TGTGCCAGCAGCCCCGGCGGGACAGGGGCTAATGAAAAACTGTTTTTT.

The chain couples TRBV28 to TRBJ1-5; 7 positions match TRBD1. Unmatched junction bases numbered 12, after V lost 6 bases and J lost 7 bases. This CDR3 comprises 15 residues. Per the germline V gene, CDR1 is MDHEN and CDR2 is SYDVKM. The CDR3 here is CASSPDRTLVQPQHF. DNA of the CDR3: TGTGCCAGCAGCCCGGACAGGACTTTAGTCCAGCCCCAGCATTTT.

This chain links TRBV27 with TRBJ2-1, with TRBD2 as a possible D gene (5 bases). Between the trimmed V and J ends, which lost 2 bases and 6 bases, there was a span of 11 bases. The length of the CDR3 is 14 residues. Germline V CDR1 and CDR2: MNHEY, SMNVEV (reference sequence). The DNA of the CDR3 is TGTGCCAGCAGTTTAGGACTCTTCTCCAATGAGCAGTTCTTC. Protein sequence: CASSLGLFSNEQFF.

The chain has TRBV4-3 and TRBJ2-5; no firm D call. The length of the CDR3 is 17 residues. Trimming shortened V by 0 bases and J by 0 bases, and 14 bases separated the two germline ends. Looked up from germline, CDR1 is LGHNA and CDR2 is YSLEER. The CDR3 here is CASSQDPGRPYQETQYF. The DNA for the CDR3 is TGCGCCAGCAGCCAAGACCCCGGGCGGCCGTACCAAGAGACCCAGTACTTC.

V and J are TRBV7-9 and TRBJ2-7; D call uncertain. Germline assignment: CDR1 SEHNR and CDR2 FQNEAQ (reference sequence). V was cut by 5 bases and J by 3 bases, with 11 bases left in between. This CDR3 comprises 13 residues. CDR3 region: CASSPPISYEQYF. DNA of the CDR3: TGTGCCAGCAGCCCTCCGATAAGCTACGAGCAGTACTTC.

This chain uses TRBV28 with TRBJ1-2; D is uncertain. V was cut by 2 bases and J by 4 bases, with 11 bases left in between. The CDR3 covers 14 residues. The germline CDR1 and CDR2 sequences are MDHEN and SYDVKM. CDR3 sequence (DNA): TGTGCCAGCAGTTTAGGCAACAGCGGCTATGGCTACACCTTC. Amino acid sequence: CASSLGNSGYGYTF.

The V gene is TRBV4-3, the J gene TRBJ2-3, with 7 bases identical to TRBD2. J gave up 2 bases and V 6 bases, and 8 bases lay outside the gene matches. The CDR3 extends over 15 amino acids. Germline V gene data show CDR1 as LGHNA and CDR2 as YSLEER. The CDR3 nucleotides are TGCGCCAGCAGTCATGAGCGGGACGCCACAGATACGCAGTATTTT. This codes for CASSHERDATDTQYF.

This chain connects TRBV27 to TRBJ2-7; D may be TRBD1 or TRBD2 (5 bases each). CDR3 length: 15 residues. The germline V gene has CDR1 MNHEY and CDR2 SMNVEV (reference sequence). V gave up 3 bases and J gave up 0 bases, with 12 bases separating them. CDR3 nucleotides: TGTGCCAGCAGTTTTAGTCGGGGCCCCTCCTACGAGCAGTACTTC. This codes for CASSFSRGPSYEQYF.